The next 7 T cell receptor beta chains were all read from a single sample in a study of blood T cell repertoires in COVID-19. Sequenced by immunoSEQ multiplex PCR; TCRdb stores in-frame clones only, minus some. The sample holds under 95,000 clones, approximately 86% seen once. The sequenced sample consisted of peripheral blood. All receptors derive from a man in his forties with acute or convalescent COVID-19.

The rearrangement uses TRBV5-1 and TRBJ1-3; D is undetermined. Germline V gene sequence: CDR1 SGHRS, CDR2 YFSETQ. V lost 1 base and J lost 4, with 12 bases in between. The CDR3 has 15 amino acids. In DNA form, the CDR3 reads TGCGCCAGCAGCTTGTATCTGGGAGGAGGAAACACCATATATTTT. Translated: CASSLYLGGGNTIYF.

The chain combines TRBV19 with TRBJ1-5; TRBD1 matches at 8 bases. Trimming removed 1 base from V and 6 bases from J; junction bases left unmatched: 8. This CDR3 is 16 amino acids long. Germline V gene lookup returns CDR1 LNHDA and CDR2 SQIVND (reference sequence). This chain's CDR3 is CASSIAAGGAGQPQHF. CDR3 bases: TGTGCCAGTAGTATAGCGGCAGGGGGCGCGGGTCAGCCCCAGCATTTT.

The chain combines TRBV6-5 with TRBJ1-2; a possible D gene is TRBD1 (6 bases). Trimming took off 7 bases at V and 8 bases at J, with 17 bases between the two ends. There are 13 residues in the CDR3. The germline CDR1 and CDR2 sequences are MNHEY and SVGAGI. CDR3 in amino acids: CASNNGAGVGYTF. The CDR3 nucleotides are TGTGCCAGCAATAACGGGGCAGGGGTCGGCTACACCTTC.

This clone appeared once. The chain joins TRBV4-1 to TRBJ1-6; 10 nucleotides line up with TRBD1. CDR1 and CDR2 from the germline V gene are MGHRA and YSYEKL. The trim removed 5 bases at V and 10 bases at J, leaving 8 bases unmatched. The CDR3 is 15 amino acids. The CDR3 sequence is CASSVTGTGDSPLHF. For the CDR3, the DNA is TGCGCCAGCAGCGTAACCGGGACAGGGGACTCACCCCTCCACTTT.

This chain links TRBV19 with TRBJ2-5, with D possibly matching TRBD1 (5 bases). Deletions cut 6 bases from V and 1 base from J, with 18 bases between. Germline assignment: CDR1 LNHDA and CDR2 SQIVND (reference sequence). This CDR3 region has 16 residues. DNA of the CDR3: TGTGCCAGTAGGGCTTCCACGGCTAGGGGCCAAGAGACCCAGTACTTC. Amino acids: CASRASTARGQETQYF.

The V call is TRBV10-3, the J call TRBJ1-3, with D possibly being TRBD1 (6 bases). This CDR3 is built from 16 residues. The V end lost 6 bases, the J end lost 2 bases, and 17 bases lay between the germline ends. Germline lookup yields CDR1 ENHRY and CDR2 SYGVKD. The chain's CDR3 is CAISKTTGQTGNTIYF. The CDR3 DNA reads as TGTGCCATCAGCAAAACAACCGGACAGACTGGAAACACCATATATTTT.

This sequence joins TRBV5-4 and TRBJ1-3, with D maybe TRBD1 (6 bases). There are 17 residues in the CDR3. Germline values: CDR1 SGHNT, CDR2 YYREEE (reference sequence). Trimming pared 3 bases from V and 1 base from J, leaving 17 bases between. The CDR3: CASSSEVGGRSGNTIYF. CDR3 bases: TGTGCCAGCAGCTCGGAGGTCGGGGGGCGATCTGGAAACACCATATATTTT. Combining the CDR3 with reference TRBV5-4 and TRBJ1-3 gives the whole variable domain ETGVTQSPTHLIKTRGQQVTLRCSSQSGHNTVSWYQQALGQGPQFIFQYYREEENGRGNFPPRFSGLQFPNYSSELNVNALELDDSALYLCASSSEVGGRSGNTIYFGEGSWLTVV.